This T cell receptor (beta chain) appears in the sequencing data of a study of regulatory dendritic cells for organ transplantation (dated by TCRdb to the late 2010s). In the study overall: Regulatory dendritic cells were generated from monocytes cultured with vitamin D3 on days 0 and 4 and IL-10 on day 4. TCRbeta repertoires were sequenced from sorted naive and memory CD4+ and CD8+ T cells before and after allostimulation with regulatory or mature dendritic cells. On day 6, LPS was added to the DC cultures to test how the DCs responded to a strong maturation-inducing agent.

Sorted T cell subsets were CFSE-labeled and co-cultured for roughly five days with allogeneic regulatory or mature dendritic cells at a 1:10 DC:T ratio. FACS was used to sort CD4+ or CD8+ cells into naive T cells, defined as CD45RA+, and memory T cells, defined as CD45RO+. A couple of healthy control subjects provided the T cells used for TCR sequencing. Genomic DNA was extracted with the Qiagen DNeasy Blood & Tissue Kit. As regards this clone: The target of this receptor is not known. One base away there is no much larger clone; base qualities are not given.

There are 18 amino acids in the CDR3, from cysteine to phenylalanine inclusive. The kept DNA is CDR3 alone, 54 bases in frame from the first base. Trimming takes 4 bases from V and 8 bases from J, and the germline ends sit 27 bases apart. CDR1 and CDR2, looked up from the germline V gene, are SGHVS and FQNEAQ. General study outcomes and caveats: Expansion of memory CD8+ clones was induced by allostimulation in both subjects, but more limited expansion appeared to be induced by regulatory dendritic cells than by mature dendritic cells. The authors pointed out considerable heterogeneity between individuals in the alloreactive memory CD8+ T cell pool, and only a couple of subjects were sequenced. Of the resting subsets, memory CD8+ T cells had the largest number of alloreactive TCR clonotypes. Naive CD4+ and CD8+ T cells showed highly diverse repertoires, whereas memory cells were less diverse and memory CD8+ cells were the most oligoclonal.

The TCRbeta CDR3 regions were amplified in a multiplexed two-step PCR with Vbeta-specific forward primers and Jbeta-specific reverse primers. Through the immunoSEQ service, the TCRbeta libraries were run on an Illumina instrument for sequencing. The study's processing was this. IMGT annotation was used to assign V, D and J genes, and synthetic CDR3 analogues were used to correct counts for multiplex PCR bias. The immunoSEQ Analyzer calculated repertoire clonality as one minus the normalized Shannon entropy. Fisher's exact test with Benjamini-Hochberg false discovery rate control was used to define clonal expansion, with two-tailed P<0.01. Drawn from immuneACCESS, this table holds only the in-frame rearrangements with V and J called that TCRdb kept. Clones are partly lost; checked studies trace under half to an unresolved V gene and leave the rest unexplained. That table furnishes V, J and clone size, whereas the DNA furnished D and trimming. A total of around 19,000 clones appear in this sample, less than 85% of them only once. The top ten clones comprise approximately 3.4% of the sample.

The sequence came from a human donor in good health. The sequenced sample consisted of memory CD4+ T cells from blood cultured with regulatory dendritic cells. The cell subset or site label of this sample denotes: CD45RO+ memory T cells. Recombination connected TRBV7-8 to TRBJ2-1, with the D gene not clear enough to name. This receptor has the CDR3 CASSSLNRLGRVAHEQFF. In nucleotide form, the sequence is TGTGCCAGCAGCTCCCTGAACCGTCTGGGAAGGGTTGCGCATGAGCAGTTCTTC.